This T cell receptor (beta chain) was recovered during a study of identical twins. CDR3 length equals 14 residues. Germline assignment: CDR1 MNHNS and CDR2 SASEGT. The V gene lost 2 bases and the J gene lost 6 bases, with 10 bases spanning the gap. MiXCR, applied by TCRdb to the 5' RACE reads, yields one record per CDR3 protein. The sample has some 710,000 distinct CDR3 sequences; around 6.1% are singletons. This clonotype was picked up a small number of times. This sequence originates from a man aged 18 to 35 in good health. The sequenced sample consisted of naive T cells sorted from blood. The rearrangement links TRBV6-1 to TRBJ1-4, with D uncertain. CDR3 nucleotides: TGTGCCAGCAGTGAAACGGGGTTATATGAAAAACTGTTTTTT. Amino acid sequence: CASSETGLYEKLFF.